One and the same sample provided the 21 T cell receptor beta chains below, sequenced in a study of identical twins. In TCRdb, the 5' RACE reads were re-called with MiXCR into one record per CDR3 protein. The sample consists of some 730,000 distinct CDR3 sequences, 15% to 20% of them appearing once. These data are also associated with another study on T cells expressing NK-cell markers.

Sequenced sample: PBMCs. Every receptor here comes from a woman under 30 in good health.

This clonotype appeared a few times. The V call is TRBV6-5, the J call TRBJ2-2, with a possible D match to TRBD1 (6 bases). This CDR3 contains 13 residues. In germline, CDR1 is MNHEY, CDR2 SVGAGI. The V and J ends lost 4 bases and 6 bases respectively, with 9 bases between them. The CDR3 DNA reads TGTGCCAGCAGTTTCACAGGGTCCGGGGAGCTGTTTTTT. This encodes CASSFTGSGELFF.

This rearrangement joins TRBV3-1 to TRBJ1-2; D is unclear. Germline V gene sequence: CDR1 LGHDT, CDR2 YNNKEL (reference sequence). The CDR3 has 16 amino acids. Trimming removed 3 bases from V and 0 bases from J, with 14 bases in between. DNA for the CDR3: TGTGCCAGCAGCCAGGGCCCCCGGGGAGCTAACTATGGCTACACCTTC. Translating it yields CASSQGPRGANYGYTF.

Note on this clonotype: Germline is not matched at one junction end, which may reflect a read error. CDR3 coding DNA: TGTGCCAGCGGTAAAACAGACCAATTC. It translates to CASGKTDQF. V is TRBV2 and J is TRBJ2-1, with D unresolved. Germline assignment: CDR1 SNHLY and CDR2 FYNNEI. This CDR3 has 9 amino acids.

This rearrangement joins TRBV14 to TRBJ2-3, with D perhaps TRBD1 (5 bases). Trimming cost V 3 bases and J 2 bases, with 18 bases left between them. The CDR3 covers 17 residues. Germline V lookup: CDR1 SGHDN, CDR2 FVKESK. CDR3 nucleotides: TGTGCCAGCAGCCAGACCGCTTGGGCAGGGTCCACAGATACGCAGTATTTT. This gives the protein CASSQTAWAGSTDTQYF.

This clonotype was detected ten times or more. The rearrangement joins TRBV10-3 to TRBJ2-5; TRBD2 might be the D (6 bases). Looked up from germline, CDR1 is ENHRY and CDR2 is SYGVKD. The CDR3 sequence is 15 residues long. V was trimmed by 3 bases and J by 4 bases, leaving 15 bases between them. Here the CDR3 DNA reads TGTGCCATCAGTGATGGCTCGGGGACTGGAGAGACCCAGTACTTC. Encoded protein: CAISDGSGTGETQYF.

The sample holds a few counts of this clonotype. The rearrangement joins TRBV10-3 to TRBJ2-5; either TRBD1 or TRBD2 may supply D (5 bases each). Germline-derived CDR1 and CDR2 are ENHRY and SYGVKD. This CDR3 spans 18 amino acids. With 3 bases removed from V and 2 bases from J, the gap between germline ends came to 22 bases. As DNA, the CDR3 is TGTGCCATCAGTGATCAATGGGGCTCTGGGAGACTACAAGAGACCCAGTACTTC. Its translation is CAISDQWGSGRLQETQYF.

This clonotype has just a few counts. The V and J genes are TRBV5-1 and TRBJ2-1, with D maybe TRBD1 (5 bases). This CDR3 comprises 16 residues. CDR1 is SGHRS, CDR2 YFSETQ, per germline. V was clipped by 1 base and J by 9 bases, with 20 bases between them. CDR3 residues: CASSLNQFRGDGEQFF. For the CDR3, the DNA is TGCGCCAGCAGCTTGAATCAATTTAGGGGCGATGGTGAGCAGTTCTTC.

This clonotype has just a few counts. The chain is built from TRBV12-3 or TRBV12-4 and TRBJ2-5; TRBD2 might be the D (6 bases). The CDR3 consists of 15 residues. Trimming pared 2 bases from V and 2 bases from J, leaving 12 bases between. The CDR3 sequence: CASSLSWGEQETQYF. As DNA, the CDR3 is TGTGCCAGCAGTTTATCCTGGGGGGAGCAAGAGACCCAGTACTTC.

J is TRBJ1-2 and V is TRBV6-5, with no clear D. The CDR3 loop spans 12 amino acids. Trimming stripped 8 bases from V and 6 bases from J, with 13 bases between. Germline lookup yields CDR1 MNHEY and CDR2 SVGAGI. CDR3 sequence reads: CASSDPGNGYTF. Written as DNA, the CDR3 is TGTGCCAGCTCGGACCCGGGCAATGGCTACACCTTC.

The chain uses TRBV12-5 and TRBJ2-6; 8 bases map to TRBD1. The length of the CDR3 is 16 residues. Trimming cost V 6 bases and J 4 bases; bases outside gene matches: 8. The germline V gene encodes CDR1 LGHNT and CDR2 FRNRAP. CDR3 bases: TGTGCTAGTGGGGCCCGCAGGGGGCTCGGGGCCAACGTCCTGACTTTC. It yields the protein CASGARRGLGANVLTF.

This clonotype was found a few times. V gene TRBV5-1 combines with J gene TRBJ2-4; D is ambiguous. The length of the CDR3 is 14 residues. The germline CDR1 and CDR2 sequences are SGHRS and YFSETQ. V was clipped by 3 bases and J by 8 bases, with 15 bases between them. As DNA, the CDR3 is TGCGCCAGCAGCTCACAAAAAAGACGCGACATTCAGTACTTC. This encodes CASSSQKRRDIQYF.

This rearrangement joins TRBV20-1 to TRBJ2-6; D is uncertain. V lost 3 bases, J lost 4 bases, and 10 bases lay in between. This CDR3 contains 14 residues. Germline V gene data show CDR1 as DFQATT and CDR2 as SNEGSKA (reference sequence). CDR3 protein: CSASDGNGANVLTF. The CDR3 DNA follows: TGCAGTGCTAGTGATGGGAACGGGGCCAACGTCCTGACTTTC.

This clonotype was seen many times. This rearrangement joins TRBV5-1 to TRBJ2-7; D is unresolved. CDR1 is SGHRS, CDR2 YFSETQ, per germline. V dropped 0 bases and J dropped 3 bases, with 4 bases sitting between them. The CDR3 sequence is 12 residues long. This CDR3 reads CASSLDNYEQYF. The CDR3, as DNA: TGCGCCAGCAGCTTGGACAACTACGAGCAGTACTTC.

This clonotype occurred a few times. The gene calls are TRBV20-1 and TRBJ2-5; D perhaps matches TRBD2 (6 bases). Germline assignment: CDR1 DFQATT and CDR2 SNEGSKA (reference sequence). The CDR3 is made up of 13 amino acids. Trimming took off 3 bases at V and 3 bases at J, with 11 bases between the two ends. The CDR3 reads CSARLGGEETQYF. The CDR3 DNA follows: TGCAGTGCTAGGTTGGGAGGAGAAGAGACCCAGTACTTC.

This clonotype came up a few times. V is TRBV5-5 and J is TRBJ2-7; 7 bases align to TRBD1. Germline assignment: CDR1 SGHKS and CDR2 YYEKEE (reference sequence). Losses at the gene ends were 2 bases for V and 3 bases for J; bases not matched to a gene: 5. The CDR3 is 14 residues long. CDR3 region: CASSFGTAHYEQYF. The CDR3 DNA reads TGTGCCAGCAGCTTCGGGACAGCTCACTACGAGCAGTACTTC.

In nucleotides, the CDR3 is TGTGCCAGCAGCTTCGGGACAGACCTTAACTATGGCTACACCTTC. It codes for CASSFGTDLNYGYTF. The chain carries TRBV5-5 and TRBJ1-2; 7 bases are shared with TRBD1. Looked up from germline, CDR1 is SGHKS and CDR2 is YYEKEE (reference sequence). V was clipped by 2 bases and J by 1 base; unmatched bases: 5. The CDR3 sequence is 15 residues long.

This clonotype was counted a few times. The V call is TRBV3-1, the J call TRBJ2-2; D is unresolved. CDR1 is LGHDT, CDR2 YNNKEL, per germline (reference sequence). The CDR3 is 13 residues long. The V gene lost 7 bases and the J gene lost 1 base, with 7 bases spanning the gap. CDR3 in amino acids: CASIRRNTGELFF. The CDR3 nucleotides read TGTGCCAGCATTAGGCGGAACACCGGGGAGCTGTTTTTT.

The table lists this clonotype with a few counts. The chain links TRBV6-1 to TRBJ2-1, with 12 bases aligning to TRBD2. V was clipped by 7 bases and J by 7 bases; unmatched bases: 5. CDR1 is MNHNS, CDR2 SASEGT, per germline. The CDR3 loop spans 14 amino acids. CDR3 sequence: CASKGGTSGNEQFF. The DNA for the CDR3 is TGTGCCAGCAAAGGAGGGACTAGCGGGAATGAGCAGTTCTTC.

The chain combines TRBV7-2 with TRBJ2-1, with a tentative D call TRBD1 (6 bases). The V and J ends lost 5 bases and 8 bases respectively, with 13 bases between them. Germline assignment: CDR1 SGHTA and CDR2 FQGNSA. CDR3 length: 13 residues. CDR3 region: CASSVRGTYEQFF. CDR3 sequence (DNA): TGTGCCAGCAGCGTACGAGGGACATATGAGCAGTTCTTC.

In its sample, this clonotype was seen a few times. The rearrangement uses TRBV2 and TRBJ2-1; 7 bases match TRBD2. Per the germline V gene, CDR1 is SNHLY and CDR2 is FYNNEI. Trimming at V came to 6 bases and at J to 8 bases, leaving 4 bases not matched to a gene. The CDR3 contains 12 residues. In nucleotides, the CDR3 is TGTGCCAGCAGGGGGACTACGGATGAGCAGTTCTTC. Translating it yields CASRGTTDEQFF.

This clonotype showed up many times. The chain recombines TRBV5-6 with TRBJ2-1; no clear D gene. Trimming pared 2 bases from V and 3 bases from J, leaving 15 bases between. The V gene's germline CDR1 is SGHDT and CDR2 YYEEEE. This CDR3 contains 16 residues. The CDR3 protein is CASSLTGTLFYNEQFF. In DNA form, the CDR3 reads TGTGCCAGCAGCTTAACCGGTACACTGTTCTACAATGAGCAGTTCTTC.